This TCR beta chain stems from a study of T cells in Graves' hyperthyroidism and ophthalmopathy. RNA transcripts gave rise to amplified TCR beta CDR3 regions. Using the HTBI primer set, a first-round RT-PCR was run on the TCR CDR3. TCRdb re-called the multiplex PCR reads through MiXCR, storing one row per CDR3 protein. The data show fewer than 350,000 distinct CDR3 sequences, with around a sixth seen just once and about 53% held by the top ten. Regarding the study as a whole: Patients with ophthalmopathy were separated from those with stable hyperthyroidism by a 13 V-J model.

V was pared by 5 bases and J by 0 bases, with 17 bases between. This CDR3 is built from 17 residues. The germline V gene has CDR1 SGHVS and CDR2 FQNEAQ. Remarks on this clonotype: Its antigen is currently unknown.

Sample: blood. The sequence came from a woman aged 50 to 60 with Graves' hyperthyroidism. The chain recombines TRBV7-8 with TRBJ1-5, with D maybe TRBD1 (6 bases). DNA for the CDR3: TGTGCCAGCAGCGATTACCGGGACAAAGATAGCAATCAGCCCCAGCATTTT. Protein: CASSDYRDKDSNQPQHF.